The 32 T cell receptor beta chains listed next were all sequenced from one sample in a study of neoadjuvant nivolumab and ipilimumab in lung cancer (dated by TCRdb to about 2020). Library generation was performed with the immunoSEQ multiplex PCR assay. TCRdb retrieved this table from immuneACCESS and kept in-frame rearrangements only. Not all clones are present; in checked studies, unresolved V genes account for under half, and no reason is known for the remainder. Here the sample has fewer than 4,000 clones; roughly 90% occur a single time. The ten biggest clones cover approximately 4.5% of the sample. This specimen's time point label, interpreted: at surgical resection after neoadjuvant nivolumab +/- ipilimumab. The source was adjacent normal lung tissue, collected after neoadjuvant nivolumab, alone or with ipilimumab, at or shortly before surgery. These receptors originate from an adult with non-small cell lung cancer.

The rearrangement links TRBV13 to TRBJ2-1, with a weak D call TRBD2 (6 bases). V was clipped by 5 bases and J by 2 bases, with 13 bases between them. Germline CDR1 PRHDT, CDR2 FYEKMQ (reference sequence). The CDR3 runs to 15 residues. The CDR3 nucleotides read TGTGCCAGCAGCGTGACTAGTAGCGCCTACAATGAGCAGTTCTTC. Translation gives CASSVTSSAYNEQFF.

This clone was found once. The chain recombines TRBV6-1 with TRBJ1-4; the D is unclear. The CDR3 contains 11 residues. V gave up 2 bases and J gave up 10 bases, with 5 bases separating them. Germline V lookup: CDR1 MNHNS, CDR2 SASEGT. DNA for the CDR3: TGTGCCAGCAGTGAAAGAGGAAAACTGTTTTTT. This encodes CASSERGKLFF.

This chain's CDR3 is CASSPRDKAYEQYF. DNA for the CDR3: TGTGCCAGCTCCCCCAGGGACAAAGCCTACGAGCAGTACTTC. This chain connects TRBV18 to TRBJ2-7, with D possibly being TRBD1 (6 bases). Germline V gene data show CDR1 as KGHSH and CDR2 as LQKENI. CDR3 size: 14 residues. The ends were cut back, 6 bases at V and 2 bases at J, with 14 bases in the middle.

This clone appeared a few times. This chain connects TRBV6-4 to TRBJ2-3; 10 bases line up with TRBD2. Germline CDR1 reads MRHNA; CDR2 reads SNTAGT. With V trimmed by 0 bases and J by 0 bases, 0 bases remained unmatched. CDR3 length: 16 residues. The CDR3 spells CASSDSAGGSTDTQYF. The CDR3 nucleotides read TGTGCCAGCAGTGACTCAGCGGGAGGGAGCACAGATACGCAGTATTTT.

J is TRBJ2-7 and V is TRBV10-3, with D possibly being TRBD1 (7 bases). The V gene lost 6 bases and the J gene lost 6 bases, with 15 bases spanning the gap. The length of the CDR3 is 13 residues. Germline V gives CDR1 ENHRY, CDR2 SYGVKD. CDR3 protein: CAISPLEGAEQYF. The DNA for the CDR3 is TGTGCCATCAGCCCCTTGGAGGGGGCCGAGCAGTACTTC.

The gene calls are TRBV5-4 and TRBJ2-3; TRBD2 matches 9 bases. Germline values: CDR1 SGHNT, CDR2 YYREEE (reference sequence). CDR3 length: 16 residues. After removal of 4 bases from V and 5 bases from J, the junction contained 11 bases not matched to a gene. CDR3 protein: CASSRRDSGRGDTQYF. CDR3 DNA sequence: TGTGCCAGCAGCAGGAGGGATAGCGGGAGAGGAGATACGCAGTATTTT. Combining the CDR3 with reference TRBV5-4 and TRBJ2-3 gives the whole variable domain ETGVTQSPTHLIKTRGQQVTLRCSSQSGHNTVSWYQQALGQGPQFIFQYYREEENGRGNFPPRFSGLQFPNYSSELNVNALELDDSALYLCASSRRDSGRGDTQYFGPGTRLTVL.

The V call is TRBV7-2, the J call TRBJ2-1, with 8 nucleotides matching TRBD2. The CDR3 has 19 residues. The trim removed 5 bases at V and 2 bases at J, leaving 17 bases unmatched. CDR1 is SGHTA and CDR2 is FQGNSA in the germline V gene. The CDR3: CASSPTPDTSGKTYNEQFF. DNA for the CDR3: TGTGCCAGCAGCCCCACCCCTGATACTAGCGGCAAGACCTACAATGAGCAGTTCTTC.

This clone showed up just a few times. This rearrangement joins TRBV7-2 to TRBJ2-7, with D hard to call. Trimming removed 6 bases at V and 0 bases at J, with 9 bases between. CDR3 size: 13 residues. Looked up from germline, CDR1 is SGHTA and CDR2 is FQGNSA. DNA of the CDR3: TGTGCCAGCAGAGGGCGGAACTCCTACGAGCAGTACTTC. It specifies CASRGRNSYEQYF.

The V call is TRBV11-2, the J call TRBJ2-2, with TRBD2 matching over 10 bases. The junction had 11 bases not matched to a gene; V was cut back by 7 bases and J by 3 bases. In germline, CDR1 is SGHAT, CDR2 FQNNGV. The CDR3 covers 17 residues. The DNA of the CDR3 is TGTGCCAGCACCGTAACTAGCGGGACTTATTACACCGGGGAGCTGTTTTTT. It translates to CASTVTSGTYYTGELFF.

The rearrangement links TRBV11-3 to TRBJ2-1; D remains ambiguous. From germline, CDR1 is SGHNT and CDR2 YENEEA. The ends were cut back, 3 bases at V and 6 bases at J, with 6 bases in the middle. The CDR3 runs 12 residues. CDR3 sequence reads: CASSLDGNEQFF. Here the CDR3 DNA reads TGTGCCAGCAGCTTGGATGGCAATGAGCAGTTCTTC.

CDR3 sequence: CSVVQGLNQPQHF. CDR3 nucleotide sequence: TGCAGCGTGGTACAGGGTCTAAATCAGCCCCAGCATTTT. The gene calls are TRBV29-1 and TRBJ1-5; TRBD1 might be the D (6 bases). The CDR3 totals 13 residues. Germline-derived CDR1 and CDR2 are SQVTM and ANQGSEA. Trimming cost V 6 bases and J 4 bases, with 13 bases left between them.

Only one count was recorded for this clone. The chain joins TRBV2 to TRBJ2-7; D ambiguous. The CDR3 has 12 amino acids. Looked up from germline, CDR1 is SNHLY and CDR2 is FYNNEI. V was pared by 2 bases and J by 4 bases, with 6 bases between. The CDR3 sequence: CASSESQYEQYF. CDR3 nucleotides: TGTGCCAGCAGTGAATCCCAATACGAGCAGTACTTC.

The genes are TRBV6-5 and TRBJ1-1; TRBD1 matches 7 bases. V lost 5 bases and J lost 4; bases outside the gene matches: 10. The CDR3 runs to 15 residues. Germline V gives CDR1 MNHEY, CDR2 SVGAGI. CDR3 residues: CASSKDRDPSTEAFF. The CDR3 DNA sequence: TGTGCCAGCAGTAAAGACAGGGATCCTTCCACTGAAGCTTTCTTT.

The rearrangement links TRBV5-5 to TRBJ2-7, with unresolved D. CDR3 length equals 12 residues. Germline CDR1 reads SGHKS; CDR2 reads YYEKEE (reference sequence). Trimming left V 0 bases short and J 6 bases short, with 7 bases between. CDR3 amino acids: CASSLAIGEQYF. The CDR3 coding sequence is TGTGCCAGCAGCTTGGCAATTGGCGAGCAGTACTTC.

This chain links TRBV28 with TRBJ1-2; D is unclear. The germline V gene has CDR1 MDHEN and CDR2 SYDVKM. This CDR3 is 15 amino acids long. Deletions cut 5 bases from V and 2 bases from J, with 15 bases between. The chain's CDR3 is CASSRTGQPNYGYTF. The CDR3 DNA follows: TGTGCCAGCAGTCGAACGGGCCAGCCCAACTATGGCTACACCTTC.

The rearrangement uses TRBV19 and TRBJ1-1, with 7 bases aligning to TRBD1. The CDR3 loop spans 13 amino acids. Germline V gene sequence: CDR1 LNHDA, CDR2 SQIVND (reference sequence). Trimming at V came to 4 bases and at J to 7 bases, leaving 6 bases not matched to a gene. CDR3 nucleotides: TGTGCCAGTAGTACTTCGGACAGGCGTGAAGCTTTCTTT. Encoded protein: CASSTSDRREAFF.

This clone appeared a single time. V is TRBV7-2 and J is TRBJ2-7, with D tentatively TRBD1 (6 bases). Germline lookup yields CDR1 SGHTA and CDR2 FQGNSA. Deletions cut 3 bases from V and 1 base from J, with 13 bases between. The CDR3 is made up of 15 amino acids. This CDR3 is CASSFKGDPSYEQYF. The CDR3 DNA follows: TGTGCCAGCAGCTTCAAGGGGGACCCTTCCTACGAGCAGTACTTC.

The CDR3 is CASSVVGGPAEGYTF. CDR3 DNA: TGTGCCAGCAGCGTGGTTGGGGGGCCCGCTGAGGGCTACACCTTC. The V call is TRBV9, the J call TRBJ1-2; TRBD1 might be the D (6 bases). Trimming stripped 2 bases from V and 8 bases from J, with 19 bases between. This CDR3 has 15 amino acids. Germline V gene data show CDR1 as SGDLS and CDR2 as YYNGEE.

The rearrangement joins TRBV6-1 to TRBJ1-5, with D possibly TRBD1 on 6 matching bases. The CDR3 consists of 14 residues. V lost 5 bases to trimming and J lost 5 bases, with 13 bases between them. CDR1 is MNHNS and CDR2 is SASEGT in the germline V gene. The CDR3 sequence: CASSLSGVDQPQHF. The CDR3 nucleotides read TGTGCCAGCAGTCTTTCAGGGGTGGATCAGCCCCAGCATTTT.

The V gene is TRBV10-1, the J gene TRBJ2-1; 12 bases agree with TRBD2. V lost 1 base and J lost 4; bases outside the gene matches: 2. This CDR3 comprises 16 residues. Looked up from germline, CDR1 is WNHNN and CDR2 is SYGVQD (reference sequence). As DNA, the CDR3 is TGCGCCAGCAGTGAGTGGCTAGCGGGAGGGTACAATGAGCAGTTCTTC. It codes for CASSEWLAGGYNEQFF.

This clone was counted a single time. The V gene is TRBV5-1, the J gene TRBJ1-4; D may be TRBD1 (5 bases). Germline CDR1 reads SGHRS; CDR2 reads YFSETQ. Trimming took off 6 bases at V and 6 bases at J, with 15 bases between the two ends. The CDR3 runs to 14 residues. CDR3 loop: CASKSALGDEKLFF. The CDR3 DNA is TGCGCCAGCAAGTCAGCCTTAGGGGATGAAAAACTGTTTTTT.

This clone was detected only once. The chain joins TRBV5-1 to TRBJ2-7, with TRBD2 as a possible D gene (6 bases). V shed 0 bases and J shed 3 bases, with 16 bases lying between them. The germline gives CDR1 SGHRS, CDR2 YFSETQ. The CDR3 totals 16 residues. The CDR3 here is CASSLVLPGALYEQYF. The DNA of the CDR3 is TGCGCCAGCAGCTTGGTCCTTCCGGGAGCCCTCTACGAGCAGTACTTC.

This chain connects TRBV11-2 to TRBJ2-7; no reliable D call. This CDR3 comprises 14 residues. Germline V lookup: CDR1 SGHAT, CDR2 FQNNGV. Trimming shortened V by 5 bases and J by 0 bases, and 11 bases separated the two germline ends. The CDR3 nucleotides are TGTGCCAGCAGCCAAAGGCCGAGCTCCTACGAGCAGTACTTC. Translation gives CASSQRPSSYEQYF.

The chain carries TRBV7-2 and TRBJ1-5; D is unclear. Germline V gene sequence: CDR1 SGHTA, CDR2 FQGNSA. This CDR3 is 12 amino acids long. The ends were cut back, 3 bases at V and 0 bases at J, with 0 bases in the middle. CDR3 loop: CASSFSNQPQHF. CDR3 coding DNA: TGTGCCAGCAGCTTTAGCAATCAGCCCCAGCATTTT.

This sequence joins TRBV5-1 and TRBJ2-1; D not resolved. The V and J ends lost 5 bases and 8 bases respectively, with 11 bases between them. Germline V gives CDR1 SGHRS, CDR2 YFSETQ. The CDR3 length is 12 residues. This chain's CDR3 is CASRKTGDEQFF. CDR3 bases: TGCGCCAGCAGGAAGACGGGTGATGAGCAGTTCTTC. The full variable domain, with the rest looked up from reference TRBV5-1 and TRBJ2-1, is KAGVTQTPRYLIKTRGQQVTLSCSPISGHRSVSWYQQTPGQGLQFLFEYFSETQRNKGNFPGRFSGRQFSNSRSEMNVSTLELGDSALYLCASRKTGDEQFFGPGTRLTVL.

The chain joins TRBV6-4 to TRBJ1-1; D possibly corresponds to TRBD1 (5 bases). V lost 5 bases and J 8 bases, leaving 15 bases between the germline ends. This CDR3 has 13 amino acids. Germline CDR1 is MRHNA and CDR2 is SNTAGT. CDR3 DNA: TGTGCCAGCAGTACCCACCGGGGGTACGAAGCTTTCTTT. This translates into CASSTHRGYEAFF.

The chain couples TRBV28 to TRBJ1-3; 8 positions agree with TRBD1. The length of the CDR3 is 16 residues. With 4 bases clipped from V and 0 bases from J, the junction kept 5 bases outside the gene matches. Germline loops: CDR1 MDHEN, CDR2 SYDVKM. The CDR3 reads CASSSFTGGSGNTIYF. CDR3 coding DNA: TGTGCCAGCAGTTCCTTCACAGGGGGCTCTGGAAACACCATATATTTT. The whole variable domain, remainder taken from reference TRBV28 and TRBJ1-3, is DVKVTQSSRYLVKRTGEKVFLECVQDMDHENMFWYRQDPGLGLRLIYFSYDVKMKEKGDIPEGYSVSREKKERFSLILESASTNQTSMYLCASSSFTGGSGNTIYFGEGSWLTVV.

The chain links TRBV19 to TRBJ1-4; possible D gene TRBD1, 6 bases. Germline lookup yields CDR1 LNHDA and CDR2 SQIVND (reference sequence). V lost 4 bases to trimming and J lost 6 bases, with 18 bases between them. The CDR3 has 16 amino acids. Written as DNA, the CDR3 is TGTGCCAGTAGTACCCTACCAGGGACATCGGATGAAAAACTGTTTTTT. This codes for CASSTLPGTSDEKLFF.

This clone was recorded only once. This chain links TRBV11-2 with TRBJ2-3; TRBD1 might be the D (6 bases). The V end lost 2 bases, the J end lost 2 bases, and 17 bases lay between the germline ends. The CDR3 has 17 residues. Looked up from germline, CDR1 is SGHAT and CDR2 is FQNNGV. The CDR3 is CASSLYLGARNTDTQYF. As DNA, the CDR3 is TGTGCCAGCAGCTTATACCTGGGGGCCCGAAACACAGATACGCAGTATTTT.

This chain links TRBV5-8 with TRBJ2-7; TRBD2 agrees at 14 bases. Germline loops: CDR1 SGHTS, CDR2 YDEGEE. The CDR3 sequence is 19 residues long. The junction had 17 bases not matched to a gene; V was cut back by 4 bases and J by 5 bases. The CDR3 loop reads CASSHQGLAGAHSGNEQYF. In DNA form, the CDR3 reads TGTGCCAGCAGCCACCAGGGACTAGCGGGAGCCCACTCCGGGAACGAGCAGTACTTC. The whole variable domain, remainder taken from reference TRBV5-8 and TRBJ2-7, is EAGVTQSPTHLIKTRGQQATLRCSPISGHTSVYWYQQALGLGLQFLLWYDEGEERNRGNFPPRFSGRQFPNYSSELNVNALELEDSALYLCASSHQGLAGAHSGNEQYFGPGTRLTVT.

The CDR3 nucleotides are TGTGCCAGCAGTACCTACCTTCGGGCGGTCTCTGAAGCTTTCTTT. It codes for CASSTYLRAVSEAFF. The chain couples TRBV28 to TRBJ1-1; D is uncertain. Germline CDR1 reads MDHEN; CDR2 reads SYDVKM. Trimming removed 5 bases at V and 6 bases at J, with 19 bases between. The CDR3 is 15 amino acids. Full variable domain (remainder filled in from reference TRBV28 and TRBJ1-1): DVKVTQSSRYLVKRTGEKVFLECVQDMDHENMFWYRQDPGLGLRLIYFSYDVKMKEKGDIPEGYSVSREKKERFSLILESASTNQTSMYLCASSTYLRAVSEAFFGQGTRLTVV.

The chain uses TRBV6-5 and TRBJ2-1; D remains unclear. V lost 4 bases, J lost 8 bases, and 12 bases lay in between. The CDR3 has 13 residues. Germline V gene data show CDR1 as MNHEY and CDR2 as SVGAGI. As DNA, the CDR3 is TGTGCCAGCAGTTCGTATCGGGTCGATGAGCAGTTCTTC. Its translation: CASSSYRVDEQFF.